The rows below give T cell receptor beta chains drawn from one sample of a study of T cell repertoires in cytomegalovirus infection. One entry per CDR3 protein, called by TCRdb with MiXCR from the reads. The data hold around 280,000 distinct CDR3 sequences, with approximately 10% observed a single time. The sequencing input was PBMCs. These receptor sequences come from a human donor in good health (CMV status not recorded). Some clones in this sample may be carry-over from other donors' samples. Each CDR3 is given with its conserved first and last residue. Each record gives: J gene, D gene, clone size, V gene, CDR3 protein, CDR3 DNA. The D gene is left open where the match is weak. The listing skips clone size in some rows; elsewhere it reads once, few, many or a size class.

J: TRBJ2-3; D: TRBD1; size: many; V: TRBV29-1; CDR3: CSVVLDRGWTDTQYF; DNA: TGCAGCGTCGTACTTGACAGGGGGTGGACGGATACGCAGTATTTT
J: TRBJ2-1; D: NA; size: few; V: TRBV5-6; CDR3: CASSPKGSAIRGLGYNEQFF; DNA: TGTGCCAGCAGCCCCAAGGGATCGGCCATTCGGGGACTGGGTTACAATGAGCAGTTCTTC
J: TRBJ1-6; D: TRBD1; size: many; V: TRBV28; CDR3: CASSSPGTGGSYNSPLHF; DNA: TGTGCCAGCAGTTCCCCCGGGACAGGGGGCTCCTATAATTCACCCCTCCACTTT
J: TRBJ2-1; D: NA; size: many; V: TRBV6-2/TRBV6-3; CDR3: CASSYSTGINEQFF; DNA: TGTGCCAGCAGTTACTCTACAGGGATCAATGAGCAGTTCTTC
J: TRBJ2-3; D: NA; size: many; V: TRBV2; CDR3: CASSEQRLVSTDTQYF; DNA: TGTGCCAGCAGTGAGCAAAGACTAGTAAGCACAGATACGCAGTATTTT
J: TRBJ2-7; D: NA; size: few; V: TRBV29-1; CDR3: CSVYRENDEQYF; DNA: TGCAGCGTGTATAGGGAGAACGACGAGCAGTACTTC
J: TRBJ1-3; D: NA; size: NA; V: TRBV20-1; CDR3: CSAPLGNTIYF; DNA: TGCAGTGCTCCCCTTGGAAACACCATATATTTT
J: TRBJ2-1; D: TRBD2; size: NA; V: TRBV11-3; CDR3: CASSSSGGASYNEQFF; DNA: TGTGCCAGCAGCTCGAGCGGGGGGGCTTCCTACAATGAGCAGTTCTTC
J: TRBJ2-7; D: NA; size: many; V: TRBV7-9; CDR3: CASSSPAGNYYEQYF; DNA: TGTGCCAGCAGCTCTCCGGCGGGGAACTACTACGAGCAGTACTTC
J: TRBJ2-2; D: NA; size: many; V: TRBV7-6; CDR3: CASSLVNGELFF; DNA: TGTGCCAGCAGCTTAGTTAATGGGGAGCTGTTTTTT
J: TRBJ2-3; D: NA; size: NA; V: TRBV5-1; CDR3: CASSDGLSTDTQYF; DNA: TGCGCCAGCAGCGACGGACTGAGCACAGATACGCAGTATTTT
J: TRBJ2-6; D: NA; size: many; V: TRBV7-7; CDR3: CASSPNTGANVLTF; DNA: TGTGCTAGCAGCCCCAATACTGGGGCCAACGTCCTGACTTTC
J: TRBJ1-1; D: TRBD1; size: many; V: TRBV7-8; CDR3: CASSLRDRYYTEAFF; DNA: TGTGCCAGCAGCTTAAGGGACAGATACTACACTGAAGCTTTCTTT
J: TRBJ1-5; D: NA; size: many; V: TRBV12-3/TRBV12-4; CDR3: CASSLAGGFFGNQPQHF; DNA: TGTGCCAGCAGTTTAGCGGGCGGGTTTTTTGGCAATCAGCCCCAGCATTTT
J: TRBJ2-7; D: NA; size: NA; V: TRBV14; CDR3: CASSQGWGGLWSEQYF; DNA: TGTGCCAGCAGCCAAGGATGGGGGGGGCTGTGGTCCGAGCAGTACTTC
J: TRBJ2-2; D: TRBD1; size: NA; V: TRBV4-3; CDR3: CASSQVPGQGLGELFF; DNA: TGCGCCAGCAGCCAAGTCCCGGGACAGGGGCTCGGGGAGCTGTTTTTT
J: TRBJ2-1; D: NA; size: many; V: TRBV15; CDR3: CATSRALYSYNEQFF; DNA: TGTGCCACCAGCAGAGCATTGTATTCCTACAATGAGCAGTTCTTC
J: TRBJ1-2; D: NA; size: many; V: TRBV7-2; CDR3: CASSHRDSPNYGYTF; DNA: TGTGCCAGCAGCCACCGCGACAGTCCTAACTATGGCTACACCTTC
J: TRBJ1-1; D: NA; size: NA; V: TRBV7-2; CDR3: CASSLAGVGARTEAFF; DNA: TGTGCCAGCAGCTTAGCGGGGGTTGGGGCTCGCACTGAAGCTTTCTTT
J: TRBJ2-1; D: NA; size: few; V: TRBV19; CDR3: CASRQPGDYNEQFF; DNA: TGTGCCAGTAGACAGCCGGGAGACTACAATGAGCAGTTCTTC
J: TRBJ2-7; D: TRBD2; size: NA; V: TRBV13; CDR3: CASSFGAGVLYEQYF; DNA: TGTGCCAGCAGCTTCGGCGCGGGGGTTCTCTACGAGCAGTACTTC
J: TRBJ1-2; D: TRBD1; size: many; V: TRBV28; CDR3: CASSFPQGLAYGYTF; DNA: TGTGCCAGCAGTTTCCCACAGGGGCTTGCCTATGGCTACACCTTC
J: TRBJ1-2; D: NA; size: many; V: TRBV2; CDR3: CAITRPEYGYTF; DNA: TGTGCCATCACTAGACCTGAGTATGGCTACACCTTC
J: TRBJ1-5; D: NA; size: many; V: TRBV7-3; CDR3: CASSHSGRNQPQHF; DNA: TGTGCCAGCAGCCACTCCGGGCGAAATCAGCCCCAGCATTTT